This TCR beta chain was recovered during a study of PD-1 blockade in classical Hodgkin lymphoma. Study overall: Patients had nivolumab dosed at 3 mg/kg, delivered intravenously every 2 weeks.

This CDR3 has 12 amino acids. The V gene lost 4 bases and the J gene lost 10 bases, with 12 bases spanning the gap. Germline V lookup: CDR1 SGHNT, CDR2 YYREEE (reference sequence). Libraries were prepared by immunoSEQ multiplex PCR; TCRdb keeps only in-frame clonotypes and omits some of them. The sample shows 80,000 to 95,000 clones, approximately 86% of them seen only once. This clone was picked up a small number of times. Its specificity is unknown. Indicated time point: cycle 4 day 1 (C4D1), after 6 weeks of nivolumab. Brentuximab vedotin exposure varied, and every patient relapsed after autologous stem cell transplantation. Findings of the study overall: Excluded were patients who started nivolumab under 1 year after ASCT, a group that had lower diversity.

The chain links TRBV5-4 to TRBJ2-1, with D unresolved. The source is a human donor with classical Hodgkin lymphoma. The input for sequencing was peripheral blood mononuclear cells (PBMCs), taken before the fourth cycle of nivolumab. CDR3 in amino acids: CASSHHEDEQFF. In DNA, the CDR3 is TGTGCCAGCAGCCACCATGAAGACGAGCAGTTCTTC.